The 12 T cell receptor beta chains below were found in one sample sequenced in a study of T-cell memory formation after mild COVID-19. TCRdb re-called the 5' RACE reads with MiXCR, one entry per CDR3 protein. The profile shows about 390,000 distinct CDR3 sequences, over 20% of them singletons. The sequencing input was PBMCs or a T cell subset sorted from them (not recorded which). The receptors derive from an adult woman who had mild COVID-19 (a few samples of this study predate the infection). Cell type and time point are not known.

The chain recombines TRBV5-5 with TRBJ1-1; 8 nucleotides match TRBD1. J gave up 6 bases and V 0 bases, and 4 bases lay outside the gene matches. Germline V gives CDR1 SGHKS, CDR2 YYEKEE (reference sequence). This CDR3 spans 14 amino acids. CDR3 bases: TGTGCCAGCAGCTTGGGACAGGGGATCGCTGAAGCTTTCTTT. Protein: CASSLGQGIAEAFF.

V is TRBV7-9 and J is TRBJ1-5; 9 nucleotides line up with TRBD1. V lost 5 bases, J lost 3 bases, and 8 bases stayed unmatched. Germline-derived CDR1 and CDR2 are SEHNR and FQNEAQ (reference sequence). The CDR3 consists of 16 residues. The CDR3 loop is CASSQQGQGHNQPQHF. CDR3 nucleotides: TGTGCCAGCAGCCAGCAGGGACAGGGACACAATCAGCCCCAGCATTTT.

This clonotype came up a few times. The chain carries TRBV10-2 and TRBJ2-2; the match to TRBD1 covers 8 bases. The CDR3 covers 13 residues. Germline lookup yields CDR1 WSHSY and CDR2 SAAADI. The CDR3 sequence: CAIGQGNTGELFF. In DNA, the CDR3 is TGCGCGATAGGACAGGGGAACACCGGGGAGCTGTTTTTT.

This clonotype was observed a handful of times. This chain links TRBV6-5 with TRBJ1-4; D not resolved. CDR1 is MNHEY and CDR2 is SVGAGI in the germline V gene. The CDR3 is 13 residues long. Trimming left V 6 bases short and J 7 bases short, with 12 bases between. The CDR3 here is CASRPSLFEKLFF. The DNA for the CDR3 is TGTGCCAGCAGACCGTCGTTATTTGAAAAACTGTTTTTT.

The chain uses TRBV20-1 and TRBJ2-3; D ambiguous. This CDR3 comprises 14 residues. The V gene's germline CDR1 is DFQATT and CDR2 SNEGSKA (reference sequence). Trimming left V 6 bases short and J 2 bases short, with 15 bases between. The CDR3 nucleotides are TGCAGTGCCAACACAAGGCGGAACACAGATACGCAGTATTTT. Amino acids: CSANTRRNTDTQYF.

This clonotype was detected a few times. This chain uses TRBV6-2 or TRBV6-3 with TRBJ2-7; unclear D gene. The CDR3 loop spans 14 amino acids. The germline V gene has CDR1 MNHEY and CDR2 SVGEGT. Trimming took 5 bases from V and 0 from J, leaving 11 bases between them. CDR3 region: CASSMGATSYEQYF. CDR3 DNA: TGTGCCAGCAGTATGGGTGCTACCTCCTACGAGCAGTACTTC.

Only a few counts were recorded for this clonotype. The gene calls are TRBV7-9 and TRBJ2-7; D gene unclear. The germline V gene has CDR1 SEHNR and CDR2 FQNEAQ (reference sequence). The CDR3 spans 14 residues. Trimming removed 5 bases from V and 2 bases from J, with 13 bases in between. In DNA, the CDR3 is TGTGCCAGCAGCCCTGTCTATTCCCCCTACGAGCAGTACTTC. As protein: CASSPVYSPYEQYF.

The chain carries TRBV6-1 and TRBJ1-1; D unclear. The V gene lost 5 bases and the J gene lost 0 bases, with 10 bases spanning the gap. Germline CDR1 reads MNHNS; CDR2 reads SASEGT. This CDR3 spans 14 amino acids. DNA for the CDR3: TGTGCCAGCAGTAGACAAAACATGAACACTGAAGCTTTCTTT. Translation: CASSRQNMNTEAFF.

V usage is TRBV29-1 and J usage is TRBJ2-1; D gene ambiguous. With 2 bases removed from V and 0 bases from J, the gap between germline ends came to 5 bases. The length of the CDR3 is 13 residues. The germline gives CDR1 SQVTM, CDR2 ANQGSEA. In DNA, the CDR3 is TGCAGCGTTGAAAGAAGCTCCTACAATGAGCAGTTCTTC. Its protein is CSVERSSYNEQFF.

This clonotype was observed a handful of times. The chain carries TRBV9 and TRBJ2-4; 9 positions agree with TRBD1. Germline-derived CDR1 and CDR2 are SGDLS and YYNGEE. V lost 3 bases to trimming and J lost 6 bases; unmatched junction nucleotides: 4. The CDR3 length is 14 residues. CDR3 DNA sequence: TGTGCCAGCAGCGGTACAGGGGGCGGAAACATTCAGTACTTC. Translated: CASSGTGGGNIQYF.

This clonotype turned up a few times. The CDR3 DNA reads TGCGCCAGCAGCCTCAGACAGGGGGAGAACATTCAGTACTTC. This translates into CASSLRQGENIQYF. V gene TRBV4-1 combines with J gene TRBJ2-4; 9 nucleotides match TRBD1. The CDR3 runs 14 residues. CDR1 and CDR2 from the germline V gene are MGHRA and YSYEKL. V lost 4 bases and J lost 7; bases outside the gene matches: 5.

The V call is TRBV4-3, the J call TRBJ1-2, with a possible D match to TRBD1 (6 bases). V was pared by 4 bases and J by 4 bases, with 16 bases between. This CDR3 contains 15 residues. CDR1 and CDR2 (germline): LGHNA, YSLEER. The CDR3 sequence: CASSPPGGVLYGYTF. Written as DNA, the CDR3 is TGCGCCAGCAGCCCACCCGGGGGCGTCCTCTATGGCTACACCTTC.